A selection of T cell receptor beta chains follows, all from one sample in a study of regulatory T cells in long-lasting Graves disease. TCRdb reanalysed the multiplex PCR reads using MiXCR and keeps one entry per CDR3 protein. Of hundreds of thousands of distinct CDR3 sequences listed, roughly a sixth are singletons. The same sample was also studied in work on T cells in Graves' hyperthyroidism and ophthalmopathy.

The sequences come from peripheral blood mononuclear cells (PBMCs), collected at new diagnosis, from a patient treated with antithyroid drugs. The origin of the receptors is a man aged 35-49 years with Graves disease. CDR3s include the opening cysteine and the closing phenylalanine or tryptophan.

j_call | cdr3_length | v_call | cdr3_aa
TRBJ1-5 | 14 | TRBV5-5 | CASSLDIGDQPQHF
TRBJ1-5 | 15 | TRBV7-2 | CASSLVALGGQPQHF
TRBJ1-5 | 14 | TRBV19 | CAGSSTGYSQPQHF
TRBJ2-7 | 14 | TRBV20-1 | CSARLPDKYYEQYF
TRBJ2-7 | 15 | TRBV6-1 | CASRRQGTLGREQYF
TRBJ1-3 | 15 | TRBV4-3 | CASSQDDSSGNTIYF
TRBJ1-2 | 15 | TRBV10-3 | CASSPRDRGGYGYTF
TRBJ2-5 | 14 | TRBV4-3 | CASSQDLGKETQYF
TRBJ2-1 | 12 | TRBV6-1 | CASSRSGLERFF
TRBJ2-5 | 15 | TRBV5-4 | CASSSIGGEQETQYF
TRBJ2-1 | 16 | TRBV13 | CASSLSLAGYYNEQFF
TRBJ1-1 | 13 | TRBV5-1 | CASLGHGNTEAFF
TRBJ2-7 | 13 | TRBV20-1 | CSATDSRNYEQYF
TRBJ1-4 | 16 | TRBV20-1 | CSARGSQGASIEKLFF
TRBJ1-1 | 13 | TRBV7-3 | CASSFWAGSEAFF
TRBJ2-1 | 16 | TRBV7-2 | CASSLEGTALYNEQFF
TRBJ2-5 | 15 | TRBV4-3 | CASSPRVSTAGTQYF
TRBJ2-1 | 14 | TRBV6-2/TRBV6-3 | CASSPGLFAYEQFF
TRBJ1-1 | 14 | TRBV5-4 | CASSYRGPGAEAFF
TRBJ2-3 | 15 | TRBV5-1 | CASSLAAGLTDTQYF
TRBJ2-5 | 14 | TRBV12-3/TRBV12-4 | CASRVSGTYQTQYF
TRBJ1-2 | 15 | TRBV20-1 | CSAPGTGLMGYGYTF
TRBJ1-5 | 14 | TRBV10-1 | CASSANRPNQPQHF
TRBJ1-2 | 13 | TRBV5-1 | CASSEQGRYGYTF
TRBJ2-6 | 19 | TRBV9 | CASSGVPSGGDSGANVLTF
TRBJ2-1 | 17 | TRBV6-2/TRBV6-3 | CASSWAGAKGLYNEQFF
TRBJ2-3 | 16 | TRBV12-3/TRBV12-4 | CASSPARDGLSDTQYF
TRBJ2-7 | 15 | TRBV20-1 | CSARFIAGGVYEQYF
TRBJ1-5 | 16 | TRBV28 | CASSSLDRGRGQPQHF
TRBJ1-1 | 13 | TRBV5-1 | CASSSGANTEAFF
TRBJ1-2 | 14 | TRBV3-1 | CASSLGQMHYGYTF
TRBJ1-1 | 17 | TRBV2 | CASPMRGIGLPNTEAFF
TRBJ1-2 | 19 | TRBV9 | CASSVGLGPFEQLGYGYTF
TRBJ1-1 | 16 | TRBV18 | CASSLHPGIANTEAFF
TRBJ1-5 | 16 | TRBV5-1 | CASSLETADSNQPQHF
TRBJ2-1 | 16 | TRBV6-1 | CASSASWSGWNNEQFF
TRBJ1-1 | 15 | TRBV7-2 | CASRGGRDRGPEAFF
TRBJ2-1 | 14 | TRBV2 | CASMDGGSYNEQFF
TRBJ1-1 | 12 | TRBV7-3 | CASSNPLGEAFF
TRBJ2-3 | 17 | TRBV7-2 | CASSLSSWGRSTDTQYF
TRBJ2-7 | 14 | TRBV6-5 | CASSYSDGGDEQYF
TRBJ2-5 | 16 | TRBV24-1 | CATSDLETSGGETQYF
TRBJ2-3 | 14 | TRBV7-2 | CASSLVLAGDTQYF
TRBJ2-1 | 16 | TRBV24-1 | CATSEHGRVVNNEQFF
TRBJ2-2 | 15 | TRBV7-2 | CASNFQGGTGGELFF
TRBJ1-2 | 15 | TRBV6-8 | CASSPYTGANYGYTF
TRBJ2-3 | 16 | TRBV30 | CAWTPSGGGAVDTQYF
TRBJ2-5 | 15 | TRBV19 | CASGETGSTGETQYF
TRBJ1-5 | 15 | TRBV9 | CASSVGGGASQPQHF
TRBJ2-3 | 17 | TRBV11-2 | CASSPLRLAGNTDTQYF
TRBJ1-4 | 16 | TRBV4-2 | CASSQRWEATNEKLFF
TRBJ1-5 | 17 | TRBV4-3 | CASSQERTGIINQPQHF